The 14 T cell receptor beta chains in this list originate from one sample, sequenced in a study of molecular identifiers for immune sequencing clone quantification. TCRdb analysed the PCR reads with MiXCR anew, one entry per CDR3 protein. In the table there are just under 650,000 distinct CDR3 sequences, 15% to 20% of which are singletons. Material for sequencing was naive CD8+ T cells from blood, with Jurkat cell RNA spiked in. Subset specified: FACS-sorted CD8+CD4-CCR7+CD45RA+ naive T cells. These receptors were collected from a human donor in good health. Some libraries in this study had Jurkat cell RNA spiked in.

This clonotype was seen ten or more times. V and J are TRBV14 and TRBJ2-2, with TRBD1 as a possible D gene (5 bases). The germline V gene has CDR1 SGHDN and CDR2 FVKESK. V dropped 6 bases and J dropped 1 base, with 9 bases sitting between them. The CDR3 sequence is 14 residues long. Written as DNA, the CDR3 is TGTGCCAGCAGTTTCACAGGGAACACCGGGGAGCTGTTTTTT. As protein: CASSFTGNTGELFF.

This clonotype was observed at least ten times. This sequence joins TRBV28 and TRBJ1-5; TRBD1 is a possible D gene (6 bases). Trimming took 11 bases from V and 3 from J, leaving 17 bases between them. CDR3 length: 14 residues. Germline CDR1 is MDHEN and CDR2 is SYDVKM. Written as DNA, the CDR3 is TGTGCCGGAGGGAAGACAGGAAACAATCAGCCCCAGCATTTT. The encoded protein is CAGGKTGNNQPQHF.

This clonotype showed up many times. V usage is TRBV5-1 and J usage is TRBJ2-3, with TRBD2 matching 7 bases. CDR3 length equals 19 residues. Germline V gives CDR1 SGHRS, CDR2 YFSETQ. After removal of 0 bases from V and 4 bases from J, the junction contained 17 bases not matched to a gene. The CDR3 DNA is TGCGCCAGCAGCTTGGATTTAGGCCTTCCTTATGGACTAGCAGATACGCAGTATTTT. It yields the protein CASSLDLGLPYGLADTQYF.

This clonotype was detected a few times. The V gene is TRBV20-1, the J gene TRBJ2-1; D unclear. Germline-derived CDR1 and CDR2 are DFQATT and SNEGSKA (reference sequence). The ends were cut back, 8 bases at V and 1 base at J, with 15 bases in the middle. This CDR3 is built from 14 residues. CDR3 residues: CSLKKGSSYNEQFF. CDR3 bases: TGCAGTCTCAAGAAGGGCTCATCCTACAATGAGCAGTTCTTC.

The chain has TRBV7-9 and TRBJ1-2; no clear D gene. Germline CDR1 reads SEHNR; CDR2 reads FQNEAQ (reference sequence). Trimming removed 1 base at V and 4 bases at J, with 22 bases between. The CDR3 extends over 18 amino acids. This CDR3 reads CASSLDELDGSSGYGYTF. DNA for the CDR3: TGTGCCAGCAGCTTAGACGAGTTAGATGGCAGTTCTGGCTATGGCTACACCTTC. Drawing the rest from reference TRBV7-9 and TRBJ1-2, the complete variable domain is DTGVSQNPRHKITKRGQNVTFRCDPISEHNRLYWYRQTLGQGPEFLTYFQNEAQLEKSRLLSDRFSAERPKGSFSTLEIQRTEQGDSAMYLCASSLDELDGSSGYGYTFGSGTRLTVV.

Points on this clonotype: This may stem from a read error, because a much larger clone lies one nucleotide away. V and J are TRBV6-2 or TRBV6-3 and TRBJ2-6, with D perhaps given as TRBD1 or TRBD2 (5 bases each). Looked up from germline, CDR1 is MNHEY and CDR2 is SVGEGT. The CDR3 runs 18 residues. V was shortened by 5 bases and J by 0 bases, with 17 bases between the two germline ends. CDR3 coding DNA: TGTGCCAGCAGTACCCGGGGTGTTAGGGGCTCTGGGGCCAACGTCCTGACTTTC. Translation gives CASSTRGVRGSGANVLTF.

This clonotype was recorded at least ten times. The chain couples TRBV13 to TRBJ1-2; perhaps TRBD1 as D (5 bases). Germline loops: CDR1 PRHDT, CDR2 FYEKMQ (reference sequence). The CDR3 contains 16 residues. Trimming cost V 1 base and J 4 bases, with 16 bases left between them. CDR3 protein: CASSLDYRGDSYGYTF. Written as DNA, the CDR3 is TGTGCCAGCAGCTTAGATTATCGAGGGGATAGCTATGGCTACACCTTC.

This clonotype was recorded many times. The chain recombines TRBV9 with TRBJ2-3, with D perhaps matching TRBD2 (6 bases). From germline, CDR1 is SGDLS and CDR2 YYNGEE. CDR3 size: 15 residues. V lost 4 bases, J lost 0 bases, and 12 bases lay in between. CDR3 protein: CASSYGGTSTDTQYF. Written as DNA, the CDR3 is TGTGCCAGCAGCTACGGGGGAACTAGCACAGATACGCAGTATTTT.

This clonotype was seen many times. The CDR3 bases are TGTGCCAGCAGCGTAGTAGCGGGAGGGCTCGGGGAGACCCAGTACTTC. This sequence encodes CASSVVAGGLGETQYF. The chain joins TRBV9 to TRBJ2-5; 11 positions match TRBD2. Trimming removed 0 bases from V and 5 bases from J; junction bases left unmatched: 6. The CDR3 length is 16 residues. Germline V gives CDR1 SGDLS, CDR2 YYNGEE.

This clonotype was recorded many times. The CDR3 coding sequence is TGTGCCAGCAGCGGGGGGACTAGCGGGGGGACGAACACCGGGGAGCTGTTTTTT. It is translated as CASSGGTSGGTNTGELFF. The chain is built from TRBV9 and TRBJ2-2, with TRBD2 identical over 15 bases. The junction had 3 bases not matched to a gene; V was cut back by 3 bases and J by 0 bases. CDR3 length equals 18 residues. Germline CDR1 SGDLS, CDR2 YYNGEE.

Of note for this clonotype: This may be a read error: a much more frequent sequence differs by one nucleotide. The chain recombines TRBV5-4 with TRBJ2-3, with 9 bases aligning to TRBD2. Germline lookup yields CDR1 SGHNT and CDR2 YYREEE (reference sequence). The CDR3 has 17 residues. Here the CDR3 DNA reads TGTGCCAGCAGAACGAGGGAGGGGCTAGCGGGACCCGATATGCAGTATTTT. It specifies CASRTREGLAGPDMQYF.

As regards this clonotype: A much larger clone differs from this one at a single base, so this may be a read error. The chain links TRBV5-5 to TRBJ1-1; D uncertain. Germline V CDR1 and CDR2: SGHKS, YYEKEE (reference sequence). This CDR3 is built from 14 residues. Here the CDR3 DNA reads TGTGCCAGCAGCTTTGGAGGGTATAGGACTGAAGCTATCTTT. It translates to CASSFGGYRTEAIF.

Many counts were recorded for this clonotype. CDR3 region: CASSLVEGTGSVEQYF. In nucleotides, the CDR3 is TGCGCCAGCAGCTTGGTCGAGGGGACAGGCTCGGTCGAGCAGTACTTC. This chain uses TRBV5-1 with TRBJ2-7, with 8 positions matching TRBD1. The CDR3 has 16 residues. Germline V lookup: CDR1 SGHRS, CDR2 YFSETQ. V was clipped by 0 bases and J by 6 bases; unmatched bases: 11.

The chain couples TRBV4-2 to TRBJ1-6; D possibly corresponds to TRBD1 (5 bases). Germline lookup yields CDR1 LGHNA and CDR2 YNFKEQ. The CDR3 is made up of 17 amino acids. V was shortened by 0 bases and J by 5 bases, with 14 bases between the two germline ends. DNA for the CDR3: TGTGCCAGCAGCCAAGATACCGGGGCGGACAATAATTCACCCCTCCACTTT. It yields the protein CASSQDTGADNNSPLHF.